The rows below give T cell receptor beta chains drawn from one sample of a study of blood T cell repertoires in COVID-19. Here immunoSEQ multiplex PCR was the method, and the copy in TCRdb shows in-frame clones only, minus some. The repertoire holds approximately 300,000 clones, with over 75% as singletons. The sample comprised PBMCs or T cells enriched from blood (not recorded which). The receptors were gathered from a woman under 30 who had recovered from COVID-19. Each CDR3 is given with its conserved first and last residue. Fields, in order: V gene, J gene, clone size, D gene, CDR3 protein, CDR3 DNA. D genes are given only for firm matches. The size field is filled for only some rows; it gives once, few, many or a size class.

TRBV11-2	TRBJ2-5	NA	NA	CASSRRAETQYF	TGTGCCAGCAGCCGGAGGGCAGAGACCCAGTACTTC
TRBV27	TRBJ2-6	NA	TRBD1	CASSSPRTGELSGANVLTF	TGTGCCAGCAGTTCCCCCCGGACAGGTGAACTCTCTGGGGCCAACGTCCTGACTTTC
TRBV28	TRBJ2-1	NA	TRBD1	CASSLRGQKFF	TGTGCCAGCAGTTTACGGGGACAGAAGTTCTTC
TRBV5-6	TRBJ1-4	NA	NA	CASSLFPEGEKLFF	TGTGCCAGCAGCTTGTTCCCGGAGGGTGAAAAACTGTTTTTT
TRBV19	TRBJ1-2	NA	NA	CASSQAPEGGYTF	TGTGCCAGTAGCCAGGCCCCGGAGGGTGGCTACACCTTC
TRBV7-9	TRBJ1-5	NA	NA	CASSSRVGSNQPQHF	TGTGCCAGCAGCTCCAGGGTGGGCAGCAATCAGCCCCAGCATTTT
TRBV5-1	TRBJ2-1	NA	NA	CATSPGAPGNEQFF	TGCGCCACCTCGCCCGGAGCTCCGGGTAATGAGCAGTTCTTC
TRBV2	TRBJ2-7	NA	TRBD1	CASSERDRASQYF	TGTGCCAGCAGTGAACGGGACAGGGCCTCCCAGTACTTC
TRBV30	TRBJ1-1	few	TRBD1	CAWEAGTGVQGTEAFF	TGTGCCTGGGAAGCGGGGACAGGGGTTCAAGGCACTGAAGCTTTCTTT
TRBV5-4	TRBJ2-7	NA	TRBD1	CASSPTGTGEYEQYF	TGTGCCAGCAGCCCGACCGGGACAGGGGAATACGAGCAGTACTTC
TRBV27	TRBJ1-1	NA	TRBD1	CASSYGQGASPEAFF	TGTGCCAGCAGTTACGGACAGGGGGCTTCCCCTGAAGCTTTCTTT
TRBV3-1/TRBV3-2	TRBJ1-1	NA	NA	CASSQDFTGMAFF	TGTGCCAGCAGCCAAGATTTTACAGGTATGGCTTTCTTT
TRBV14	TRBJ2-1	NA	NA	CASSQGRSSYNEQFF	TGTGCCAGCAGCCAAGGGAGGAGCTCCTACAATGAGCAGTTCTTC
TRBV3-1/TRBV3-2	TRBJ2-2	NA	TRBD1	CASSQEFGQGGTGELFF	TGTGCCAGCAGCCAAGAATTTGGACAGGGTGGCACCGGGGAGCTGTTTTTT
TRBV28	TRBJ1-5	NA	TRBD1	CASSPSDRAGQPQHF	TGTGCCAGCAGCCCCTCGGACAGGGCGGGCCAGCCCCAGCATTTT
TRBV30	TRBJ1-1	NA	TRBD1	CAWKTGVLNTEAFF	TGTGCCTGGAAGACAGGGGTCCTGAACACTGAAGCTTTCTTT
TRBV5-1	TRBJ1-1	NA	TRBD1	CASSLGDRATEAFF	TGCGCCAGCAGCTTAGGGGACAGGGCAACTGAAGCTTTCTTT
TRBV14	TRBJ2-1	NA	NA	CASSRYQGSYNEQFF	TGTGCCAGCAGCCGATACCAGGGGTCCTACAATGAGCAGTTCTTC
TRBV7-9	TRBJ2-1	NA	NA	CASSLASGQRTSYNEQFF	TGTGCCAGCAGCTTAGCTAGCGGCCAAAGGACCTCCTACAATGAGCAGTTCTTC
TRBV3-1/TRBV3-2	TRBJ2-7	NA	NA	CASSPNRASYEQYF	TGTGCCAGCAGTCCAAACAGGGCCTCCTACGAGCAGTACTTC
TRBV3-1/TRBV3-2	TRBJ2-1	NA	TRBD2	CASSQDTSGRKQFF	TGTGCCAGCAGCCAGGACACTAGCGGGCGCAAGCAGTTCTTC
TRBV5-6	TRBJ2-7	NA	TRBD1	CASSLGDRGVYEQYF	TGTGCCAGCAGCTTGGGGGACAGGGGGGTCTACGAGCAGTACTTC